This T cell receptor (beta chain) stems from a study of OX40 agonist ivuxolimab in advanced cancers. Findings and caveats of the study: Doses of 0.1 to 3.0 mg/kg were accompanied by clonal expansion of CD4+ and CD8+ blood T cells by week 6. Average numbers of expanded clones were greater in CD8+ T cells than in CD4+.

The protocol was immunoSEQ multiplex PCR, while the TCRdb copy is restricted to in-frame clones and leaves out a portion. The data contain 40,000 to 60,000 clones, roughly 88% of them singletons. Note on this clone: What it recognizes is unknown.

Germline CDR1 SGHRS, CDR2 YFSETQ. V was cut by 0 bases and J by 2 bases, with 9 bases left in between. This CDR3 comprises 14 residues. Blood sampling took place at baseline, cycle 4 day 1, and cycle 7 day 1. Specimen: CD4+ or CD8+ T cells sorted from blood, collected in a trial of the OX40 agonist ivuxolimab. The receptor was isolated from an adult with an advanced solid tumor such as melanoma, head and neck, liver or kidney cancer. V gene TRBV5-1 combines with J gene TRBJ2-7, with D possibly matching TRBD1 (5 bases). The CDR3 DNA reads TGCGCCAGCAGCTTGGATCAGGGTCCCTACGAGCAGTACTTC. Its protein product is CASSLDQGPYEQYF.